These 25 T cell receptor beta chains were sequenced from one sample in a study of identical twins. TCRdb re-called the 5' RACE reads through MiXCR, storing one row per CDR3 protein. The sample includes 500,000 or so distinct CDR3 sequences, around 20% of them seen just once. This same sample was also part of a study on T cells expressing NK-cell markers.

Sequenced: CD4+ T cells sorted from blood. These receptors came from a woman between 18 and 30 years old in good health.

The J gene is TRBJ2-5, the V gene TRBV20-1; tentatively, D is TRBD2 (5 bases). Germline V gene data show CDR1 as DFQATT and CDR2 as SNEGSKA (reference sequence). With 7 bases removed from V and 4 bases from J, the gap between germline ends came to 19 bases. This CDR3 contains 14 residues. As DNA, the CDR3 is TGCAGTGGTGAGCGGAGAGAGGGCCGAGAGACCCAGTACTTC. Amino acid sequence: CSGERREGRETQYF.

The rearrangement joins TRBV5-5 to TRBJ2-1; a weak D match, TRBD2 (6 bases). The CDR3 consists of 16 residues. Germline CDR1 SGHKS, CDR2 YYEKEE (reference sequence). Trimming removed 3 bases from V and 1 base from J, with 14 bases in between. The CDR3 reads CASSSSGYRSYNEQFF. The CDR3 region has the DNA TGTGCCAGCAGCTCCAGCGGGTACCGGTCCTACAATGAGCAGTTCTTC.

This clonotype has more than one count but fewer than ten. The CDR3 DNA reads as TGTGCCAGCAGAGAAGACAGGGAATCACCCCTCCACTTT. This encodes CASREDRESPLHF. The V and J genes are TRBV12-3 or TRBV12-4 and TRBJ1-6; 7 bases align to TRBD1. The CDR3 spans 13 residues. V was clipped by 6 bases and J by 10 bases; unmatched bases: 6.

The chain combines TRBV7-2 with TRBJ1-5, with D tentatively TRBD1 (5 bases). V lost 4 bases and J 7 bases, leaving 17 bases between the germline ends. Germline V CDR1 and CDR2: SGHTA, FQGNSA. The CDR3 runs 15 residues. Written as DNA, the CDR3 is TGTGCCAGCAGCTCCTGGGGTCCCCGGGACCAGCCCCAGCATTTT. Translating it yields CASSSWGPRDQPQHF.

This clonotype has only a few counts. The V call is TRBV7-9, the J call TRBJ2-5, with a tentative D call TRBD1 (6 bases). The CDR3 sequence is 16 residues long. Trimming left V 1 base short and J 3 bases short, with 15 bases between. The V gene's germline CDR1 is SEHNR and CDR2 FQNEAQ (reference sequence). CDR3 sequence: CASSLVDGTREETQYF. The CDR3 DNA reads TGTGCCAGCAGCTTAGTAGACGGGACAAGGGAAGAGACCCAGTACTTC.

This clonotype was detected a few times. This chain links TRBV6-2 or TRBV6-3 with TRBJ2-7, with D maybe TRBD2 (6 bases). The ends were cut back, 7 bases at V and 2 bases at J, with 18 bases in the middle. This CDR3 spans 15 amino acids. The germline CDR1 and CDR2 sequences are MNHEY and SVGEGT. Here the CDR3 DNA reads TGTGCCAGCACCAAATGGGGGACTTCTACCTACGAGCAGTACTTC. Translation gives CASTKWGTSTYEQYF.

This clonotype showed up just a few times. CDR3 sequence: CAISESRQGHEKLFF. The CDR3 region has the DNA TGTGCCATCAGTGAGTCGCGGCAGGGCCACGAAAAACTGTTTTTT. This sequence joins TRBV10-3 and TRBJ1-4; D perhaps matches TRBD1 (5 bases). The CDR3 runs 15 residues. V gave up 0 bases and J gave up 8 bases, with 13 bases separating them. CDR1 ENHRY and CDR2 SYGVKD come from the germline V gene.

This chain joins TRBV7-8 and TRBJ2-1; 13 nucleotides line up with TRBD2. The CDR3 has 15 amino acids. V shed 4 bases and J 6 bases; nucleotides not matched to a gene: 3. CDR1 and CDR2 (germline): SGHVS, FQNEAQ. The CDR3 spells CASSSGLAGTNEQFF. CDR3 coding DNA: TGTGCCAGCAGCTCGGGACTAGCGGGAACCAATGAGCAGTTCTTC.

The chain has TRBV20-1 and TRBJ1-5; possibly TRBD1 for D (5 bases). From germline, CDR1 is DFQATT and CDR2 SNEGSKA (reference sequence). This CDR3 has 15 amino acids. Trimming left V 0 bases short and J 6 bases short, with 15 bases between. This CDR3 reads CSARDTQGRGQPQHF. DNA of the CDR3: TGCAGTGCTAGAGATACGCAGGGAAGAGGTCAGCCCCAGCATTTT.

The chain has TRBV5-1 and TRBJ1-1; D uncertain. This CDR3 region has 14 residues. The germline gives CDR1 SGHRS, CDR2 YFSETQ. V lost 2 bases, J lost 7 bases, and 15 bases lay in between. The DNA of the CDR3 is TGCGCCAGCAGCTTTGGAGGACGGTCTTATGAAGCTTTCTTT. Translated, it gives CASSFGGRSYEAFF.

The rearrangement joins TRBV12-3 or TRBV12-4 to TRBJ2-1; unclear D gene. This CDR3 has 13 residues. V was shortened by 4 bases and J by 5 bases, with 9 bases between the two germline ends. The CDR3 coding sequence is TGTGCCAGCAGTTGGCGACGAGACAATGAGCAGTTCTTC. Protein product: CASSWRRDNEQFF.

The V gene is TRBV6-2 or TRBV6-3, the J gene TRBJ2-3; TRBD2 is a possible D gene (5 bases). The V gene lost 0 bases and the J gene lost 4 bases, with 14 bases spanning the gap. The CDR3 contains 16 residues. Per the germline V gene, CDR1 is MNHEY and CDR2 is SVGEGT. DNA of the CDR3: TGTGCCAGCAGTTACTCAGACTGGGCGGAGGCAGATACGCAGTATTTT. Amino acids: CASSYSDWAEADTQYF.

This clonotype was picked up a small number of times. The chain's CDR3 is CASSVRDTDTQYF. Written as DNA, the CDR3 is TGTGCCAGCAGTGTGAGGGACACAGATACGCAGTATTTT. The gene calls are TRBV2 and TRBJ2-3; D possibly corresponds to TRBD2 (5 bases). V gave up 4 bases and J gave up 2 bases, with 7 bases separating them. This CDR3 is 13 amino acids long. Germline V lookup: CDR1 SNHLY, CDR2 FYNNEI. Based on the CDR3 plus reference TRBV2 and TRBJ2-3, the full variable domain is EPEVTQTPSHQVTQMGQEVILRCVPISNHLYFYWYRQILGQKVEFLVSFYNNEISEKSEIFDDQFSVERPDGSNFTLKIRSTKLEDSAMYFCASSVRDTDTQYFGPGTRLTVL.

The rearrangement links TRBV5-1 to TRBJ2-1; 10 bases align to TRBD1. V gave up 2 bases and J gave up 6 bases; unmatched junction bases: 8. Germline V lookup: CDR1 SGHRS, CDR2 YFSETQ. The CDR3 has 16 residues. The CDR3 DNA reads as TGCGCCAGCAGCTTTCTGACAGGGGGCGCAGGCAATGAGCAGTTCTTC. This translates into CASSFLTGGAGNEQFF.

Many counts were recorded for this clonotype. The chain combines TRBV6-2 or TRBV6-3 with TRBJ2-7; TRBD1 agrees at 9 bases. V was clipped by 10 bases and J by 3 bases; unmatched bases: 7. The CDR3 length is 13 residues. Germline V gene data show CDR1 as MNHEY and CDR2 as SVGEGT. CDR3 sequence (DNA): TGTGCCACCCGGACAGGGGCGAACTACGAGCAGTACTTC. Encoded protein: CATRTGANYEQYF.

This clonotype was counted a few times. The J gene is TRBJ2-1, the V gene TRBV20-1; the D is unclear. The CDR3 covers 10 residues. Trimming cost V 1 base and J 7 bases, with 2 bases left between them. CDR1 and CDR2 (germline): DFQATT, SNEGSKA (reference sequence). CDR3 coding DNA: TGCAGTGCTAGAGTTAATGAGCAGTTCTTC. Translation: CSARVNEQFF.

The chain couples TRBV20-1 to TRBJ1-5, with D perhaps TRBD1 (6 bases). The V gene lost 7 bases and the J gene lost 0 bases, with 10 bases spanning the gap. Germline CDR1 reads DFQATT; CDR2 reads SNEGSKA (reference sequence). This CDR3 contains 13 residues. The CDR3 nucleotides are TGCAGTGTCCGGACAGTTAGCAATCAGCCCCAGCATTTT. Protein: CSVRTVSNQPQHF.

The gene calls are TRBV18 and TRBJ2-1, with D unresolved. Per germline, CDR1 KGHSH and CDR2 LQKENI. The CDR3 length is 13 residues. V was trimmed by 6 bases and J by 8 bases, leaving 14 bases between them. The CDR3 region is CASSPGYWDEQFF. The CDR3 coding sequence is TGTGCCAGCTCTCCCGGGTATTGGGATGAGCAGTTCTTC.

The chain combines TRBV12-3 or TRBV12-4 with TRBJ2-2; perhaps TRBD1 as D (6 bases). The V gene lost 10 bases and the J gene lost 2 bases, with 11 bases spanning the gap. This CDR3 is 13 amino acids long. The CDR3 coding sequence is TGTGCCACCCCGGGACATAACACCGGGGAGCTGTTTTTT. This encodes CATPGHNTGELFF.

This clonotype was found a few times. DNA for the CDR3: TGCGCCAGCAGCTCTGAACCGGGACTAGTTTTCTCCACAGATACGCAGTATTTT. Amino acid sequence: CASSSEPGLVFSTDTQYF. This chain links TRBV5-1 with TRBJ2-3; 8 bases line up with TRBD2. The CDR3 is 18 residues long. V gave up 3 bases and J gave up 2 bases; unmatched junction bases: 14. The V gene's germline CDR1 is SGHRS and CDR2 YFSETQ.

The rearrangement joins TRBV4-2 to TRBJ1-1; D call uncertain. The CDR3 covers 15 residues. V was shortened by 2 bases and J by 6 bases, with 16 bases between the two germline ends. Germline V CDR1 and CDR2: LGHNA, YNFKEQ. The CDR3 region is CASSQPSQVASEAFF. Written as DNA, the CDR3 is TGTGCCAGCAGCCAACCTAGCCAGGTGGCCTCTGAAGCTTTCTTT.

The chain couples TRBV7-2 to TRBJ2-5; possible D gene TRBD2, 6 bases. Germline CDR1 and CDR2: SGHTA and FQGNSA. V lost 5 bases and J lost 5, with 18 bases in between. This CDR3 spans 15 amino acids. As DNA, the CDR3 is TGTGCCAGCAGCGCCCGGTCCGGGAGTTGGGAGACCCAGTACTTC. Protein sequence: CASSARSGSWETQYF.

The sample holds a few counts of this clonotype. The chain couples TRBV7-2 to TRBJ1-1; tentative D call: TRBD1 (5 bases). This CDR3 is 13 amino acids long. Trimming pared 3 bases from V and 5 bases from J, leaving 10 bases between. Germline-derived CDR1 and CDR2 are SGHTA and FQGNSA. Here the CDR3 DNA reads TGTGCCAGCAGCTTTGGGGCGGGGACTGAAGCTTTCTTT. As protein: CASSFGAGTEAFF.

The chain recombines TRBV12-3 or TRBV12-4 with TRBJ2-3, with D tentatively TRBD2 (5 bases). V shed 1 base and J shed 6 bases, with 11 bases lying between them. This CDR3 comprises 14 residues. The chain's CDR3 is CASSLGGPADTQYF. CDR3 nucleotide sequence: TGTGCCAGCAGTTTAGGAGGGCCCGCGGATACGCAGTATTTT.

Only a few counts were recorded for this clonotype. This sequence joins TRBV6-1 and TRBJ2-1; D may match TRBD1 or TRBD2 (5 bases each). Germline CDR1 and CDR2: MNHNS and SASEGT. V dropped 6 bases and J dropped 3 bases, with 12 bases sitting between them. The CDR3 sequence is 14 residues long. This CDR3 reads CASRGDGYYNEQFF. CDR3 bases: TGTGCCAGCAGAGGGGACGGATACTACAATGAGCAGTTCTTC.